This TCR beta chain was retrieved from a study of blood T cells in healthy people across ages. Study results and caveats: Diversity figures derived from one million T cells were judged to underestimate the true value.

The CDR3 loop spans 12 amino acids. Germline assignment: CDR1 SQVTM and CDR2 ANQGSEA. V lost 7 bases, J lost 1 base, and 3 bases stayed unmatched. Primers used in a second PCR of about 7 to 12 cycles were a sample-barcoded 5' primer and a J-beta primer mix. A single record per CDR3 protein comes from TCRdb applying MiXCR to the 5' RACE reads. Altogether 950,000 to 1,200,000 distinct CDR3 sequences are present, 35% to 40% being singletons, with the ten largest covering around 14%. Turning to this clonotype: Its target is unknown.

Each sample used at least 6 million PBMCs. The TCR sequence derives from a man aged 18 to 30 in good health. Source material: blood. This chain uses TRBV29-1 with TRBJ2-5; 7 bases fit TRBD2. The CDR3 loop is CSAASGQETQYF. CDR3 in DNA: TGCAGCGCCGCTAGCGGCCAAGAGACCCAGTACTTC.